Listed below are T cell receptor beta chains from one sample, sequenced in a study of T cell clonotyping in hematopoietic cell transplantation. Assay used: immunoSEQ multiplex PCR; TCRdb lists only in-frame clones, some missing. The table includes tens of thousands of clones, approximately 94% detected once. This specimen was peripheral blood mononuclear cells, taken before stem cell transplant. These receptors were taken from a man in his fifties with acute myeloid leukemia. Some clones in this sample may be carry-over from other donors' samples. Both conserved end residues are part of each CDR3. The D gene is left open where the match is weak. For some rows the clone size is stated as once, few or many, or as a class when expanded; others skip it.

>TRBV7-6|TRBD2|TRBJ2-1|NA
TGTGCCAGCAGCGCTAGTGGGACTAGGAGGAATGAGCAGTTCTTC
CASSASGTRRNEQFF
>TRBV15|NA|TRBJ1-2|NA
TGTGCCACCAGCAGAGAACTGGGGATCTATGGCTACACCTTC
CATSRELGIYGYTF
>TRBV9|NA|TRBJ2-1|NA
TGTGCCAGCAGCGTAGAACCCACTAAGGTCTACAATGAGCAGTTCTTC
CASSVEPTKVYNEQFF
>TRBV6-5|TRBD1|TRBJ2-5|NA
TGTGCCAGCAAGAGAGGACAGGGAGAAGAGACCCAGTACTTC
CASKRGQGEETQYF
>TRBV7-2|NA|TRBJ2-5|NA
TGTGCCAGCAGCCCCACGACGGGAGAAGAGACCCAGTACTTC
CASSPTTGEETQYF
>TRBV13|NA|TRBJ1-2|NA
TGTGCCAGCAGCTTAGGCGGCGATGGCTACACCTTC
CASSLGGDGYTF
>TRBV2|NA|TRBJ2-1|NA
TGTGCCAGCAGTGATCCAGTAGTGACTCCCAATGAGCAGTTCTTC
CASSDPVVTPNEQFF
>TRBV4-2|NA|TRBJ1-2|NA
TGTGCCAGCAGCCGATCAGCAGAGGGGCGGGTGAGTGGCTACACCTTC
CASSRSAEGRVSGYTF
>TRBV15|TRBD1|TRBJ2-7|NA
TGTGCCACCAGCAGGGACGGACAGGCCTACTCCTACGAGCAGTACTTC
CATSRDGQAYSYEQYF
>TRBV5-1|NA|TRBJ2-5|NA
TGCGCCAGCAGCCCTATCGGGTTCCCTGGGACCCAGTACTTC
CASSPIGFPGTQYF
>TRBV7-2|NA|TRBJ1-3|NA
TGTGCCAGCAGCTTAGCGATAGCTAACCAAAACACCATATATTTT
CASSLAIANQNTIYF
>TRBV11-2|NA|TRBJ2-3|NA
TGTGCCAGCACCCCCAACTGGGGGCTGGCAGATACGCAGTATTTT
CASTPNWGLADTQYF
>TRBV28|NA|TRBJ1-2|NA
TGTGCCAGCAGTCTGTCAGGGGATTTCTATGGCTACACCTTC
CASSLSGDFYGYTF
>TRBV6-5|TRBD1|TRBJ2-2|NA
TGTGCCAGCAGTTACCCAGGGGGCGCGGGCACCGGGGAGCTGTTTTTT
CASSYPGGAGTGELFF
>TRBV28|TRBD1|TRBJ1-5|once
TGTGCCAGCAGTTTGACGGACAGGGTTCAGCCCCAGCATTTT
CASSLTDRVQPQHF
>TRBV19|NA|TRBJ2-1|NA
TGTGCCAGTAGTATAGGGATTAGCGGAGAGCAGTTCTTC
CASSIGISGEQFF
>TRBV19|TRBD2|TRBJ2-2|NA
TGTGCCAGTAGTATGGAGACTAGCGGGAGAAGTCGGACCGGGGAGCTGTTTTTT
CASSMETSGRSRTGELFF
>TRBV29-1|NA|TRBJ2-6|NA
TGCAGCGTTGAAGATCGGAACGCCCCTGGGGCCAACGTCCTGACTTTC
CSVEDRNAPGANVLTF
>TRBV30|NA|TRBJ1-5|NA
TGTGCCTGGAGTCTTTCGCTATCTCAGCCCCAGCATTTT
CAWSLSLSQPQHF
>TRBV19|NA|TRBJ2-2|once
TGTGCCAGTAGTTTAGGACTAACTTGGGACACGAACACCGGGGAGCTGTTTTTT
CASSLGLTWDTNTGELFF
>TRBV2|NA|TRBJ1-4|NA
TGTGCCAGCAGTGAAAGAGGTTCCAGAGCAAATGAAAAACTGTTTTTT
CASSERGSRANEKLFF
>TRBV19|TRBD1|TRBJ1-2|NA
TGTGCCAGTAGTATCCTGGGACAGGGGGACTATGGCTACACCTTC
CASSILGQGDYGYTF
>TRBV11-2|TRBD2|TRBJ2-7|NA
TGTGCCAGCAGCTCACTAGCGGGGTTGTACGAGCAGTACTTC
CASSSLAGLYEQYF
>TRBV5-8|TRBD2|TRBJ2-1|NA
TGTGCCAGCAGCTTAGGGACTAGCGCTTACAATGAGCAGTTCTTC
CASSLGTSAYNEQFF
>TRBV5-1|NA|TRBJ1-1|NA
TGCGCCAGCAGCTTGGCCCTGAACACTGAAGCTTTCTTT
CASSLALNTEAFF
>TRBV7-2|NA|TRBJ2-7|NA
TGTGCCAGCAGCTTAGTACGGGGAGTCTCCTACGAGCAGTACTTC
CASSLVRGVSYEQYF
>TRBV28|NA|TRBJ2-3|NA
TGTGCCAGCAGTTTCCTAGCCGAATTTAGCACAGATACGCAGTATTTT
CASSFLAEFSTDTQYF
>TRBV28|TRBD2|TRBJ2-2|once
TGTGCCAGCAGGCCTCCATGGACGGGGGGCACCGGGGAGCTGTTTTTT
CASRPPWTGGTGELFF
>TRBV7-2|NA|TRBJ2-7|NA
TGTGCCAGCAGCCTCGCTCCCGGCGAATACTACGAGCAGTACTTC
CASSLAPGEYYEQYF
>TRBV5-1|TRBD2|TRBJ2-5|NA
TGCGCCAGCAGCTCGCAGGGTAGCGGGCGCCAAGAGACCCAGTACTTC
CASSSQGSGRQETQYF
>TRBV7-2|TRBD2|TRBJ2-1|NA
TGTGCCAGCACCGGACTAGCGGGAGTTTACAATGAGCAGTTCTTC
CASTGLAGVYNEQFF
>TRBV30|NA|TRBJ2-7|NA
TGTGCCTGGAGTACCGACTACGAGCAGTACTTC
CAWSTDYEQYF
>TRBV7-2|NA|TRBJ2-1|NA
TGTGCCAGCAGCTTACGGGACGGCTACAATGAGCAGTTCTTC
CASSLRDGYNEQFF
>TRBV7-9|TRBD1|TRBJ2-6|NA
TGTGCCAGCAGCTTAGGGGACAGTGCTCTCGGGGCCAACGTCCTGACTTTC
CASSLGDSALGANVLTF
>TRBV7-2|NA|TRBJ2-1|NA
TGTGCCAGCAGCGCACCCCCCGGAAGCCGGCTTCGGAGTGAGCAGTTCTTC
CASSAPPGSRLRSEQFF
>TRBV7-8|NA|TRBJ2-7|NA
TGTGCCAGCAGCTTCAGCTCCTACGAGCAGTACTTC
CASSFSSYEQYF
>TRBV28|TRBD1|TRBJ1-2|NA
TGTGCCAGCAGTTGGGACAGGCTACGGTCCAACTATGGCTACACCTTC
CASSWDRLRSNYGYTF
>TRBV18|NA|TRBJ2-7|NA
TGTGCCAGCTCCCCTACTAGGGGTACCAGCTACGAGCAGTACTTC
CASSPTRGTSYEQYF
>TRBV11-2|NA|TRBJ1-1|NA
TGTGCCAGCAGCTTAGAGGGAGCGGGGCCAGGAGCTTTCTTT
CASSLEGAGPGAFF